Below, one T cell receptor (beta chain) is given with its context. Antigen specificity is unknown. This CDR3 comprises 11 residues. This sample stems from a study of blood T cells in healthy people across ages. Sample-barcoded 5' priming and a J-beta primer mix drove a second PCR of 7 to 11 cycles. All cDNA molecules were each tagged by a template-switch adaptor with 12 random nucleotides. TCRdb independently ran MiXCR on the 5' RACE reads; one entry per CDR3 protein. This repertoire shows around 1.5 million distinct CDR3 sequences, 59% found once; its top ten account for over 6.5%. The amount of total RNA extracted per sample was at least 5 micrograms. General study results and limits: Observed TCR beta diversity per million T cells went down as age went up. This fall followed a roughly linear course with age.

The rearrangement uses TRBV21-1 and TRBJ2-4. TRBV21-1 is a documented pseudogene. This receptor was taken from a man between 18 and 29 years old in good health. The material sequenced was blood. CDR3 loop: CASPRVWVKDF. The CDR3 DNA reads as TGTGCCAGCCCACGAGTGTGGGTCAAGGACTTC.